This TCR beta chain came from a study of T cell repertoires in cytomegalovirus infection. The wider study: The authors relied on CMV epitopes, both recently identified HLA-C-restricted and well-studied HLA-B-restricted. Matching HLA type and CMV infection were both indicated by public TCR beta signatures.

This clonotype was counted at least ten times. Its specificity is unknown. From the reads, TCRdb called clonotypes with MiXCR, one entry per CDR3 protein. The data show under 350,000 distinct CDR3 sequences, roughly a fifth seen once. Germline values: CDR1 DFQATT, CDR2 SNEGSKA (reference sequence). V dropped 8 bases and J dropped 3 bases, with 19 bases sitting between them. CDR3 length: 14 residues. The sequences come from cultured PBMCs, collected from culture after CMV antigen stimulation. This TCR came from a human donor in good health (CMV status not recorded). Some clones in this sample may be carry-over from other donors' samples. The rearrangement uses TRBV20-1 and TRBJ1-1; D is perhaps TRBD1 (6 bases). The CDR3 region has the DNA TGCAGTCCCCCCCCCCCACAGGGACACACTGAAGCTTTCTTT. This encodes CSPPPPQGHTEAFF.